This is a list of T cell receptor beta chains from one sample in a study of technical replicates of blood from a few donors. The data were produced by immunoSEQ multiplex PCR, yet TCRdb's version contains in-frame clones alone and is incomplete. The sample yields about 76,000 clones, 86% seen once. The material sequenced was PBMCs. The receptors were sampled from a human donor in good health. Some clones in this sample may be carry-over from other donors' samples. Both conserved end residues are part of each CDR3. Fields, in order: V gene, J gene, clone size, D gene, CDR3 DNA, CDR3 protein. The D gene is left open where the match is weak. A row's size may be missing; if present it is once, few, many or a size class.

>TRBV13|TRBJ2-1|many|TRBD2
TGTGCCAGCAGCATTGAGGGGGCTTGGACTAGCGGCGACAATGAGCAGTTCTTC
CASSIEGAWTSGDNEQFF
>TRBV5-1|TRBJ2-3|-|TRBD2
TGCGCCAGCAGCGGCGGGGGGCAAGATACGCAGTATTTT
CASSGGGQDTQYF
>TRBV7-2|TRBJ1-6|-|TRBD1
TGTGCCAGCAGCAATCCCGGGACAGGGTGGGGTAATTCACCCCTCCACTTT
CASSNPGTGWGNSPLHF
>TRBV7-2|TRBJ2-7|-|TRBD2
TGTGCCAGCAGCTTAGGTGTGGGCGGGGGAAACGAGCAGTACTTC
CASSLGVGGGNEQYF
>TRBV6-1|TRBJ1-6|-|TRBD1
TGTGCCAGCAGTGAAGCGCGACAGGGGAGGTATAATTCACCCCTCCACTTT
CASSEARQGRYNSPLHF
>TRBV29-1|TRBJ2-7|-|TRBD2
TGCAGCGTTGGAGGGACTAGCGGCACCTACGAGCAGTACTTC
CSVGGTSGTYEQYF
>TRBV4-3|TRBJ2-1|once|-
TGCGCCAGCAGCCCCTATGGAGGGGGGGCCTCCTACAATGAGCAGTTCTTC
CASSPYGGGASYNEQFF
>TRBV30|TRBJ1-3|-|-
TGTGCCTGGAGTCTCTTTGGAAACACCATATATTTT
CAWSLFGNTIYF
>TRBV7-9|TRBJ1-2|-|-
TGTGCCAGCAGCTTAGACGTAGCGGGGTATGGCTACACCTTC
CASSLDVAGYGYTF
>TRBV2|TRBJ1-4|-|-
TGTGCCAGCAGAGGGGGGGCAGGGGAAAAACTGTTTTTT
CASRGGAGEKLFF
>TRBV6-5|TRBJ2-7|-|-
TGTGCCAGCAGGGGGATGCGGGACTCCTACGAGCAGTACTTC
CASRGMRDSYEQYF
>TRBV7-9|TRBJ1-5|-|TRBD1
TGTGCCAGCAGCTTATTTGGCCAGGGGGACAATCAGCCCCAGCATTTT
CASSLFGQGDNQPQHF
>TRBV4-3|TRBJ1-6|-|TRBD1
TGCGCCAGCAGCCAAGCTGGACAGGGGCTCGGGTCACCCCTCCACTTT
CASSQAGQGLGSPLHF
>TRBV12-5|TRBJ2-5|-|TRBD2
TGTGCTAGTGGACAAATAGCGGGGGGGCCAGAGACCCAGTACTTC
CASGQIAGGPETQYF
>TRBV7-9|TRBJ1-4|-|-
TGTGCCAGCAGCCCCCCCCCAGGTGCAACTAATGAAAAACTGTTTTTT
CASSPPPGATNEKLFF
>TRBV2|TRBJ2-7|-|-
TGTGCCAGCACTATCTCCTACGAGCAGTACTTC
CASTISYEQYF
>TRBV10-3|TRBJ1-4|-|-
TGTGCCATCAGTGAGAGCGAAAAACTGTTTTTT
CAISESEKLFF
>TRBV7-8|TRBJ2-6|-|-
TGTGCCAGCAGGCAGCAGGGTGATTCTGGGGCCAACGTCCTGACTTTC
CASRQQGDSGANVLTF
>TRBV11-2|TRBJ1-1|-|TRBD1
TGTGCCAGCAGCTCCGGGACAGGGATAATGAACACTGAAGCTTTCTTT
CASSSGTGIMNTEAFF
>TRBV29-1|TRBJ2-1|-|-
TGCAGCGTCGCCGGGTCCTACAATGAGCAGTTCTTC
CSVAGSYNEQFF
>TRBV30|TRBJ1-3|-|TRBD1
TGTGCCCTCGGGACAGGGCTAGTTGGAAACACCATATATTTT
CALGTGLVGNTIYF
>TRBV5-1|TRBJ2-7|-|-
TGCGCCAGCAGCTCCCAGGACAGCTCCTACGAGCAGTACTTC
CASSSQDSSYEQYF
>TRBV29-1|TRBJ1-1|-|TRBD1
TGCAGCGTTCAAGTCGCAGGGGGCACTAACACTGAAGCTTTCTTT
CSVQVAGGTNTEAFF
>TRBV27|TRBJ1-1|-|-
TGTGCCAGCAGTTTATCAGGGCGAGGGACTGAAGCTTTCTTT
CASSLSGRGTEAFF
>TRBV9|TRBJ1-1|-|-
TGTGCCAGCAGCCGCGGGGGGACTGAAGCTTTCTTT
CASSRGGTEAFF
>TRBV5-1|TRBJ2-7|-|-
TGCGCCAGCAGCTTGGCTTTGGGGGCTGCAGGAGAGCAGTACTTC
CASSLALGAAGEQYF
>TRBV11-2|TRBJ1-6|-|-
TGTGCCAGCAGCTTAGATCGACAGTTTAATTCACCCCTCCACTTT
CASSLDRQFNSPLHF